These T cell receptor beta chains were read from a single sample in a study of T cell responses to AZD1222 COVID-19 vaccine. Measured with immunoSEQ multiplex PCR; TCRdb has only the in-frame clones, and not every one. This repertoire shows tens of thousands of clones, around 90% found once; its top ten account for approximately 5%. Material: peripheral blood, obtained 28 days after the second AZD1222 dose. These receptors all come from an adult who received the AZD1222 COVID-19 vaccine. The CDR3 runs from the conserved cysteine through the conserved F or W.

>TRBV5-1|15|TRBJ1-2
CASSLGQGSYAGYTF
>TRBV30|17|TRBJ1-3
CAWTKAGRLQSGNTIYF
>TRBV7-3|15|TRBJ1-1
CASSLIAGRDTEAFF
>TRBV12-3/TRBV12-4|13|TRBJ2-7
CASSLDRVNEQYF
>TRBV3-1/TRBV3-2|16|TRBJ2-1
CASSQDERGLYNEQFF
>TRBV5-1|13|TRBJ1-1
CASSAGKNTEAFF
>TRBV6-5|14|TRBJ1-1
CASNLQGAQTEAFF
>TRBV9|15|TRBJ2-1
CASSSGVSSYNEQFF
>TRBV3-1/TRBV3-2|16|TRBJ2-7
CASSQVNRAYLGEQYF
>TRBV6-5|15|TRBJ2-2
CASRPDRGGTGELFF
>TRBV5-1|17|TRBJ2-2
CASSSGLAGASTGELFF
>TRBV7-2|17|TRBJ2-1
CASSLRGADSGYNEQFF
>TRBV11-2|16|TRBJ2-7
CASSLDPRGGPVKQYF
>TRBV6-2/TRBV6-3|17|TRBJ1-5
CASSSTYRGLQNQPQHF
>TRBV19|13|TRBJ2-4
CASSSTGWNIQYF
>TRBV3-1/TRBV3-2|13|TRBJ1-6
CASSQTLSQALHF
>TRBV18|18|TRBJ2-4
CASSQIQGTGASKNIQYF
>TRBV18|19|TRBJ1-1
CASSLLGTASGLGNTEAFF
>TRBV5-1|15|TRBJ2-2
CASSLDSPSTGELFF